One sample yielded the 22 T cell receptor beta chains listed below, sequenced in a study of T cell changes during pregnancy in multiple sclerosis. The method was immunoSEQ multiplex PCR; TCRdb's version includes in-frame clones alone and lacks a portion of them. The sample has around 17,000 clones; nearly 96% are singletons. The specimen was peripheral blood, collected in the third trimester of pregnancy. The receptors come from a female donor with multiple sclerosis, enrolled in a pregnancy study.

This chain connects TRBV5-6 to TRBJ1-2; 11 bases agree with TRBD1. V lost 2 bases to trimming and J lost 7 bases; unmatched junction nucleotides: 7. Germline values: CDR1 SGHDT, CDR2 YYEEEE. This CDR3 contains 15 residues. The CDR3 here is CASSLRTGGSGGYTF. The DNA for the CDR3 is TGTGCCAGCAGCTTACGGACAGGGGGCTCGGGTGGCTACACCTTC.

This clone was picked up one time. The chain combines TRBV12-5 with TRBJ2-5; D possibly corresponds to TRBD1 (5 bases). CDR1 and CDR2 (germline): LGHNT, FRNRAP. Trimming took 2 bases from V and 5 from J, leaving 12 bases between them. The CDR3 covers 14 residues. CDR3 sequence reads: CASGLPRQTETQYF. The CDR3 coding sequence is TGTGCTAGTGGTTTGCCTCGACAGACGGAGACCCAGTACTTC.

The chain links TRBV18 to TRBJ2-2; D might be TRBD1 (5 bases). This CDR3 has 15 residues. The germline gives CDR1 KGHSH, CDR2 LQKENI. V gave up 4 bases and J gave up 2 bases, with 11 bases separating them. CDR3 bases: TGTGCCAGCTCACACATTGACAGCAACACCGGGGAGCTGTTTTTT. Encoded protein: CASSHIDSNTGELFF.

The chain carries TRBV11-2 and TRBJ1-1, with D unresolved. CDR1 is SGHAT, CDR2 FQNNGV, per germline. With 1 base removed from V and 0 bases from J, the gap between germline ends came to 9 bases. The CDR3 has 15 amino acids. The CDR3 loop reads CASSLVGQMNTEAFF. The CDR3 nucleotides are TGTGCCAGCAGCTTAGTTGGCCAGATGAACACTGAAGCTTTCTTT.

The V call is TRBV19, the J call TRBJ2-5; D might be TRBD2 (6 bases). Germline CDR1 and CDR2: LNHDA and SQIVND (reference sequence). Trimming pared 6 bases from V and 5 bases from J, leaving 16 bases between. CDR3 length equals 14 residues. The CDR3 here is CASSLSWAGETQYF. In DNA form, the CDR3 reads TGTGCCAGTAGCCTAAGTTGGGCGGGGGAGACCCAGTACTTC.

The chain couples TRBV6-6 to TRBJ1-5, with 10 bases aligning to TRBD1. The CDR3 covers 16 residues. With V trimmed by 4 bases and J by 3 bases, 6 bases remained unmatched. Germline lookup yields CDR1 MNHNY and CDR2 SVGAGI (reference sequence). CDR3 sequence: CASSFGQGDYNQPQHF. CDR3 DNA: TGTGCCAGCAGTTTTGGACAGGGGGACTACAATCAGCCCCAGCATTTT.

This clone came up once. The chain carries TRBV5-1 and TRBJ2-1; 8 nucleotides line up with TRBD1. This CDR3 spans 13 amino acids. CDR1 is SGHRS, CDR2 YFSETQ, per germline. With 0 bases clipped from V and 15 bases from J, the junction kept 8 bases outside the gene matches. CDR3 nucleotides: TGCGCCAGCAGCTTGGCCGCAGGGGGCGATGCGTTCTTC. Its translation: CASSLAAGGDAFF.

This clone was recorded once. The V gene is TRBV5-1, the J gene TRBJ2-1; 9 nucleotides line up with TRBD1. The CDR3 covers 15 residues. From germline, CDR1 is SGHRS and CDR2 YFSETQ. V lost 1 base to trimming and J lost 7 bases; unmatched junction nucleotides: 6. In DNA, the CDR3 is TGCGCCAGCAGCTTGAGACAGGGGGAAATAAATGAGCAGTTCTTC. Its protein is CASSLRQGEINEQFF.

This chain joins TRBV6-9 and TRBJ1-5; D is unclear. In germline, CDR1 is MNHGY, CDR2 SVAAGI. V gave up 2 bases and J gave up 9 bases, with 11 bases separating them. There are 13 residues in the CDR3. The CDR3 DNA sequence: TGTGCCAGCAGTTATATTGGAGCGGGGCCCCAGCATTTT. Translated: CASSYIGAGPQHF.

The chain is built from TRBV7-9 and TRBJ2-5; 8 nucleotides agree with TRBD1. V lost 0 bases, J lost 3 bases, and 3 bases stayed unmatched. CDR3 length: 15 residues. Germline CDR1 and CDR2: SEHNR and FQNEAQ (reference sequence). CDR3 sequence: CASSLAPDREETQYF. CDR3 DNA: TGTGCCAGCAGCTTAGCTCCGGACAGGGAAGAGACCCAGTACTTC.

The chain employs TRBV10-3 and TRBJ1-1; 7 positions agree with TRBD1. The CDR3 runs to 14 residues. The trim removed 10 bases at V and 6 bases at J, leaving 14 bases unmatched. Looked up from germline, CDR1 is ENHRY and CDR2 is SYGVKD. The DNA for the CDR3 is TGTGCCAGCAGGGGGTCAGGGCCCAAGCCTGAAGCTTTCTTT. Its protein is CASRGSGPKPEAFF.

The J gene is TRBJ2-1, the V gene TRBV9, with 9 bases that match TRBD2. The CDR3 spans 16 residues. CDR1 is SGDLS, CDR2 YYNGEE, per germline. V shed 6 bases, J shed 7 bases, and the junction held 14 bases outside the gene matches. CDR3 protein: CASNLPGRGGLNEQFF. The CDR3 DNA follows: TGTGCCAGCAACCTCCCTGGGCGGGGGGGCCTGAATGAGCAGTTCTTC.

The chain combines TRBV25-1 with TRBJ2-5; 9 nucleotides match TRBD1. V gave up 6 bases and J gave up 4 bases; unmatched junction bases: 18. The CDR3 contains 18 residues. CDR1 and CDR2 from the germline V gene are MGHDK and SYGVNS. CDR3 loop: CASRSTPGQGVLLETQYF. The CDR3 DNA sequence: TGTGCCAGCAGATCTACTCCGGGACAGGGTGTCCTTCTAGAGACCCAGTACTTC. Full variable domain (outside the CDR3, taken from reference TRBV25-1 and TRBJ2-5): EADIYQTPRYLVIGTGKKITLECSQTMGHDKMYWYQQDPGMELHLIHYSYGVNSTEKGDLSSESTVSRIRTEHFPLTLESARPSHTSQYLCASRSTPGQGVLLETQYFGPGTRLLVL.

This rearrangement joins TRBV19 to TRBJ1-1; D gene unclear. The length of the CDR3 is 13 residues. Trimming stripped 3 bases from V and 1 base from J, with 6 bases between. Germline V CDR1 and CDR2: LNHDA, SQIVND (reference sequence). The CDR3 nucleotides are TGTGCCAGTAGTATCTATGGGAACACTGAAGCTTTCTTT. Translation: CASSIYGNTEAFF.

V is TRBV7-3 and J is TRBJ2-6; D not certain. Trimming took 3 bases from V and 0 from J, leaving 6 bases between them. CDR3 length equals 15 residues. The germline gives CDR1 SGHTA, CDR2 FQGTGA. This CDR3 is CASSLRGSGANVLTF. The CDR3 DNA sequence: TGTGCCAGCAGCTTGCGAGGCTCTGGGGCCAACGTCCTGACTTTC.

This chain joins TRBV29-1 and TRBJ2-2; 8 nucleotides line up with TRBD1. Germline V gene lookup returns CDR1 SQVTM and CDR2 ANQGSEA. V lost 1 base and J lost 5; bases outside the gene matches: 12. The CDR3 runs 17 residues. The CDR3 region has the DNA TGCAGCGTTGAAGCCCCTCGCCACAGGGGGTATACCGGGGAGCTGTTTTTT. Translating gives CSVEAPRHRGYTGELFF.

The chain is built from TRBV5-5 and TRBJ1-2; 8 positions match TRBD1. The CDR3 extends over 17 amino acids. Germline CDR1 is SGHKS and CDR2 is YYEKEE (reference sequence). Unmatched junction bases numbered 11, after V lost 4 bases and J lost 0 bases. The CDR3 DNA reads as TGTGCCAGCAGCCCTGGGGCAGGGGGCATCACTAACTATGGCTACACCTTC. It yields the protein CASSPGAGGITNYGYTF.

The chain is built from TRBV27 and TRBJ2-4, with TRBD1 identical over 7 bases. After removal of 2 bases from V and 1 base from J, the junction contained 5 bases not matched to a gene. The CDR3 contains 16 residues. Germline CDR1 reads MNHEY; CDR2 reads SMNVEV (reference sequence). The CDR3 spells CASSLLGGGAKNIQYF. The CDR3 DNA is TGTGCCAGCAGTTTACTAGGGGGCGGTGCCAAAAACATTCAGTACTTC.

The chain has TRBV9 and TRBJ1-2; no firm D call. V dropped 0 bases and J dropped 3 bases, with 9 bases sitting between them. CDR3 length: 14 residues. Germline V gene sequence: CDR1 SGDLS, CDR2 YYNGEE. Here the CDR3 reads CASSVGRYDYGYTF. The CDR3 nucleotides read TGTGCCAGCAGCGTAGGCAGGTACGACTATGGCTACACCTTC.

CDR3 region: CASSRTGKTLDTQYF. The CDR3 DNA is TGTGCCAGCTCAAGGACAGGGAAAACCCTAGATACGCAGTATTTT. The chain combines TRBV18 with TRBJ2-3, with 8 bases matching TRBD1. V gave up 5 bases and J gave up 5 bases; unmatched junction bases: 9. The CDR3 covers 15 residues. In germline, CDR1 is KGHSH, CDR2 LQKENI.

This clone appeared a single time. The chain couples TRBV28 to TRBJ2-2; the D is unclear. The CDR3 loop spans 14 amino acids. Germline V gene data show CDR1 as MDHEN and CDR2 as SYDVKM. Trimming took off 6 bases at V and 1 base at J, with 9 bases between the two ends. The chain's CDR3 is CASSLRGNTGELFF. DNA for the CDR3: TGTGCCAGCAGCCTCCGAGGGAACACCGGGGAGCTGTTTTTT.

This clone has just one count. The chain is built from TRBV5-4 and TRBJ2-2; 9 positions agree with TRBD2. This CDR3 has 16 amino acids. Germline V CDR1 and CDR2: SGHNT, YYREEE (reference sequence). V trimming: 5 bases; J trimming: 1 base; junction bases outside the gene matches: 6. CDR3 coding DNA: TGTGCCAGCAGTTCCGGGACTAGCAGGAACACCGGGGAGCTGTTTTTT. This gives the protein CASSSGTSRNTGELFF.